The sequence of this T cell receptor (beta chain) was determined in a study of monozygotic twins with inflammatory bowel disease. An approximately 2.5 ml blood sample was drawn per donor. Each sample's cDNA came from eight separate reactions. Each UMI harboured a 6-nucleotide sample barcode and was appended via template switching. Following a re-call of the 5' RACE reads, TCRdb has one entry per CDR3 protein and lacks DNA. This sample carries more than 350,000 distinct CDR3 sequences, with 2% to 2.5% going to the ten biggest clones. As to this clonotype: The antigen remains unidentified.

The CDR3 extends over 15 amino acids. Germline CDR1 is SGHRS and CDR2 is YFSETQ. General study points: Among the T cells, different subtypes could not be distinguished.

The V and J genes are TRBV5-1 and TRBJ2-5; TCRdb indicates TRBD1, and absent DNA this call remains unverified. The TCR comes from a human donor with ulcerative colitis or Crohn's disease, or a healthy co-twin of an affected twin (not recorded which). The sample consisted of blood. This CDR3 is CASSPRTGVSETQYF.